A selection of T cell receptor beta chains follows, all from one sample in a study of blood T cell repertoires in COVID-19. Clones were sequenced by immunoSEQ multiplex PCR, and TCRdb holds only the in-frame ones, with some missing. The table has approximately 130,000 clones, over 55% seen once. Sequencing was carried out using peripheral blood. These receptors were obtained from an older woman with acute or convalescent COVID-19. The CDR3 runs from the conserved cysteine through the conserved F or W. D genes are given only for firm matches. Clone sizes are given selectively: once, few, many, or a class where the clone is expanded.

V gene	D gene	clone size	J gene	CDR3 DNA	CDR3 protein
TRBV19	NA	once	TRBJ2-3	TGTGCCAGTAGTATAGCAACAGATACGCAGTATTTT	CASSIATDTQYF
TRBV18	NA	few	TRBJ1-4	TGTGCCAGCTCACCGGGTCAGGCTAATGAAAAACTGTTTTTT	CASSPGQANEKLFF
TRBV6-2/TRBV6-3	NA	few	TRBJ2-7	TGTGCCAGCAGTTATATCTACGAGCAGTACTTC	CASSYIYEQYF
TRBV6-5	NA	few	TRBJ2-2	TGTGCCAGCAGCAGAATAGAACAGGGCCTGGGGGAGCTGTTTTTT	CASSRIEQGLGELFF
TRBV24-1	NA	few	TRBJ2-5	TGTGCCACCAGTGATCCAAAAGGGGCTGGTTTACGAGAGACCCAGTACTTC	CATSDPKGAGLRETQYF
TRBV25-1	TRBD1	NA	TRBJ2-5	TGTGCCAGCAGTCCCCTGGGACAGCTATACCAAGAGACCCAGTACTTC	CASSPLGQLYQETQYF
TRBV6-5	NA	NA	TRBJ1-1	TGTGCCAGCCAACAGGCGAACACTGAAGCTTTCTTT	CASQQANTEAFF
TRBV19	NA	once	TRBJ1-3	TGTGCCAGTGGGTGGAAATCCTGGGCCGGCCGTGAAAACACCATATATTTT	CASGWKSWAGRENTIYF
TRBV19	NA	NA	TRBJ1-5	TGTGCCAGTACGAATGGGGGGAATCAGCCCCAGCATTTT	CASTNGGNQPQHF
TRBV4-1	TRBD1	NA	TRBJ1-6	TGCGCCAGCAGCCAAATTCAGGACAGGGGGAGACCCCTCCACTTT	CASSQIQDRGRPLHF
TRBV6-2/TRBV6-3	TRBD1	few	TRBJ1-5	TGTGCCAGCAGTTCGGACAGGGAAGTGATCGGCAATCAGCCCCAGCATTTT	CASSSDREVIGNQPQHF
TRBV7-6	TRBD1	once	TRBJ2-3	TGTGCCAGCAGCCCAAGGGGGGACAGGGGGACAGATACGCAGTATTTT	CASSPRGDRGTDTQYF
TRBV9	TRBD2	NA	TRBJ2-3	TGTGCCAGCAGCCCCCGCCTAGCGGGACGGACAGATACGCAGTATTTT	CASSPRLAGRTDTQYF
TRBV28	TRBD1	few	TRBJ2-7	TGTGCCAGCAGTTTCGCCGGGACAGGGTACGAGCAGTACTTC	CASSFAGTGYEQYF
TRBV6-5	TRBD1	NA	TRBJ1-6	TGTGCCAGCAGTTACTCGTACACAGGGGGCGATTCACCCCTCCACTTT	CASSYSYTGGDSPLHF
TRBV6-5	NA	few	TRBJ2-7	TGTGCCAGCAGCCACCATTCCGGTCCCTCCTACGAGCAGTACTTC	CASSHHSGPSYEQYF
TRBV12-3/TRBV12-4	TRBD1	NA	TRBJ1-3	TGTGCCAGCAGTTTGGGACAGTCTAACACCATATATTTT	CASSLGQSNTIYF
TRBV7-9	NA	NA	TRBJ1-5	TGTGCCAGCAGCTCATACAGGGTAGAGGGTCAGCCCCAGCATTTT	CASSSYRVEGQPQHF
TRBV28	TRBD2	NA	TRBJ2-5	TGTGCCAGCAGTTTGGGGGGAGGGCGGGACGTCGAAGAGACCCAGTACTTC	CASSLGGGRDVEETQYF
TRBV12-3/TRBV12-4	NA	NA	TRBJ1-2	TGTGCCAGCAGTTCCCAGGCCTTCTATGGCTACACCTTC	CASSSQAFYGYTF
TRBV30	NA	NA	TRBJ1-1	TGTGCCTGGAGTCCCCCCTGGGGGGAGAGTTCGATGAACACTGAAGCTTTCTTT	CAWSPPWGESSMNTEAFF
TRBV28	TRBD1	NA	TRBJ1-2	TGTGCCAGCAGTTCCCCAGGGACAGGGTGGGACTATGGCTACACCTTC	CASSSPGTGWDYGYTF
TRBV28	TRBD1	NA	TRBJ1-2	TGTGCCAGCAGTATCGGACAGGGTTTATATGGCTACACCTTC	CASSIGQGLYGYTF
TRBV24-1	TRBD1	NA	TRBJ2-7	TGTGCCACCAGTGATGGTTCCTTGGGACAGAAATACGAGCAGTACTTT	CATSDGSLGQKYEQYF
TRBV19	TRBD2	NA	TRBJ2-6	TGTGCCAGTAGTCCATACGGACTAGCGGACGACTCTGGGGCCAACGTCCTGACTTTC	CASSPYGLADDSGANVLTF
TRBV5-1	NA	NA	TRBJ2-1	TGCGCCAGCAGCCGGTTGTCAGGGCACAATGAGCAGTTCTTC	CASSRLSGHNEQFF
TRBV6-5	NA	NA	TRBJ2-6	TGTGCCAGCAGTTTCCGGACGGGGGGGGCCAACGTCCTGACTTTC	CASSFRTGGANVLTF
TRBV5-1	TRBD2	NA	TRBJ2-3	TGCGCCAGCAGAATAGCGGGACGCACAGATACGCAGTATTTT	CASRIAGRTDTQYF
TRBV27	TRBD2	NA	TRBJ2-1	TGTGCCAGCAGTCTATCGAGCGGGGGCCCCTACAATGAGCAGTTCTTC	CASSLSSGGPYNEQFF
TRBV2	TRBD1	NA	TRBJ2-3	TGTGCCAGCAGTGATCTTACAGGGGGCACAGATACGCAGTATTTT	CASSDLTGGTDTQYF
TRBV24-1	NA	once	TRBJ1-2	TGTGCCACCAGTGATACAGGGTTCTATGGCTACACCTTC	CATSDTGFYGYTF
TRBV10-3	TRBD1	NA	TRBJ1-1	TGTGCCATCTCGGGACAGGGGGTCACTGAAGCTTTCTTT	CAISGQGVTEAFF
TRBV10-3	TRBD1	NA	TRBJ2-1	TGTGCCATCAGTAGCGACAGGGGCTACAATGAGCAGTTCTTC	CAISSDRGYNEQFF
TRBV11-2	TRBD1	NA	TRBJ2-2	TGTGCCAGCAGCATCGGGACAGGGTTCGTTCGCGGGGAGCTGTTTTTT	CASSIGTGFVRGELFF
TRBV4-3	NA	few	TRBJ2-3	TGCGCCAGCAGCAAACAGACTGGGGGCTCTAGCACAGATACGCAGTATTTT	CASSKQTGGSSTDTQYF
TRBV6-1	NA	NA	TRBJ1-2	TGTGCCAGCAGTGAAGCATACGGAGGTACTAACTATGGCTACACCTTC	CASSEAYGGTNYGYTF
TRBV2	TRBD1	NA	TRBJ1-2	TGTGCCAGCAGAGAGACAGGGGAAAGTGGCTACACCTTC	CASRETGESGYTF
TRBV5-1	NA	NA	TRBJ2-3	TGCGCCAGCAGCCTAACAGCGGACACAGATACGCAGTATTTT	CASSLTADTDTQYF
TRBV7-7	NA	NA	TRBJ2-1	TGTGCCAGCAGCTTAGTTGGCGGGGACAATGAGCAGTTCTTC	CASSLVGGDNEQFF
TRBV24-1	NA	NA	TRBJ2-3	TGTGCCACCAGTGACCCTAGCGACACAGATACGCAGTATTTT	CATSDPSDTDTQYF
TRBV27	TRBD2	NA	TRBJ2-1	TGTGCCAGCCTTACTAGCGGGACTCACAATGAGCAGTTCTTC	CASLTSGTHNEQFF
TRBV6-6	NA	few	TRBJ2-3	TGTGCCAGCAAAATCCAGGTTAGCACAGATACGCAGTATTTT	CASKIQVSTDTQYF
TRBV29-1	NA	NA	TRBJ2-3	TGCAGCGTTGCTAAAAACTCTCACGATTTT	CSVAKNSHDF